This T cell receptor beta chain was recorded in a study of hypomethylating agent response in myelodysplastic syndrome. The wider study: Of over 9 patients, four to six carried TET2, the most frequent mutation.

TCRdb's copy holds only in-frame clones and misses some; the assay was immunoSEQ multiplex PCR. Among 4,500 to 5,500 clones, around nine tenths were seen once, and the ten largest hold over 9.5%. The CDR3 length is 14 residues. After removal of 6 bases from V and 8 bases from J, the junction contained 7 bases not matched to a gene. Germline V gene data show CDR1 as LGHNT and CDR2 as FRNRAP. The TCR was taken from a human donor with myelodysplastic syndrome. Sequencing was performed on bone marrow, taken before or after starting hypomethylating agent treatment for myelodysplastic syndrome (not recorded which). V usage is TRBV12-5 and J usage is TRBJ1-6; 7 positions match TRBD1. The CDR3 region has the DNA TGTGCTAGTGGAACCGGGACAGCTTATTCACCCCTCCACTTT. Amino acids: CASGTGTAYSPLHF.